These T cell receptor beta chains were read from a single sample in a study of early T cells in non-severe SARS-CoV-2 infection. TCRdb analysed the 5' RACE reads with MiXCR anew, one entry per CDR3 protein. This table has around 82,000 distinct CDR3 sequences, around 11% appearing once. Input material: whole blood. The receptor source for this set is an adult who was a healthcare worker with PCR-confirmed SARS-CoV-2 infection or an uninfected control (not recorded which). The CDR3 runs from the conserved cysteine through the conserved F or W. The D gene is left open where the match is weak. Only part of the rows carry a size: once, few, many, or a class if the clone is expanded.

D | J | size | V | DNA | CDR3
NA | TRBJ1-1 | NA | TRBV6-5 | TGTGCCAGCAGCCCCTTCGCTATGAACACTGAAGCTTTCTTT | CASSPFAMNTEAFF
TRBD1 | TRBJ2-5 | many | TRBV11-2 | TGTGCCAGCAGCTCTTACGGGACAGGGGACCAAGAGACCCAGTACTTC | CASSSYGTGDQETQYF
NA | TRBJ2-3 | few | TRBV20-1 | TGCAGTGCTAGAGATGGGACAACAGATACGCAGTATTTT | CSARDGTTDTQYF
TRBD2 | TRBJ2-1 | many | TRBV24-1 | TGTGCCACCAGTGGTTGGGGCGGGGGGCGGAATGAGCAGTTCTTC | CATSGWGGGRNEQFF
NA | TRBJ2-3 | NA | TRBV29-1 | TGCAGCGTCACAGGGTTCACAGATACGCAGTATTTT | CSVTGFTDTQYF
NA | TRBJ2-1 | NA | TRBV7-6 | TGTGCCAGCAGCCCCTTGGGGACGGCCTACAATGAGCAGTTCTTC | CASSPLGTAYNEQFF
NA | TRBJ2-4 | many | TRBV19 | TGTGCCAGTAGTCCCAGAGGAGCCAAAAACATTCAGTACTTC | CASSPRGAKNIQYF
TRBD2 | TRBJ2-3 | many | TRBV5-1 | TGCGCCAGCAGCTTTTCCCCGGGACTAGCGGGGGGGCCGGCAGATACGCAGTATTTT | CASSFSPGLAGGPADTQYF
NA | TRBJ2-7 | NA | TRBV5-1 | TGCGCCAGCAGCTTGGTTGGGGACGGCGAGCAGTACTTC | CASSLVGDGEQYF
TRBD2 | TRBJ2-4 | NA | TRBV12-3/TRBV12-4 | TGTGCCAGCAGTTTCAAGCTACTAGCGGGGGGAGCCAAAAACATTCAGTACTTC | CASSFKLLAGGAKNIQYF
NA | TRBJ1-6 | many | TRBV6-5 | TGTGCCAGCAGTTACCACTCAGCCCCGGAGTCGAATTCACCCCTCCACTTT | CASSYHSAPESNSPLHF
NA | TRBJ2-7 | NA | TRBV3-1 | TGTGCCAGCAGGGGAGGGGGAGGCGAGCAGTACTTC | CASRGGGGEQYF
NA | TRBJ2-7 | NA | TRBV18 | TGTGCCAGCTCACCCTCGTCATCAGGGGCCGAGCAGTACTTC | CASSPSSSGAEQYF
NA | TRBJ2-7 | many | TRBV6-5 | TGTGCCAGCAGTAGAATGGGACGTTCAGAGCAGTACTTC | CASSRMGRSEQYF
TRBD2 | TRBJ2-5 | NA | TRBV6-2/TRBV6-3 | TGTGCCAGCACAACGAGCGGGACTAGCGGATACCAAGAGACCCAGTACTTC | CASTTSGTSGYQETQYF
NA | TRBJ1-2 | few | TRBV29-1 | TGCAGCGTGGCTTATTCGGGGGCAGATGGCTACACCTTC | CSVAYSGADGYTF
NA | TRBJ1-2 | few | TRBV7-9 | TGTGCCAGCAGCTTTCTGTCCAGGGGCTATGGCTACACCTTC | CASSFLSRGYGYTF
NA | TRBJ2-2 | NA | TRBV10-3 | TGTGCCATCAGTGAGTCTCTAGGGAGAGGGAGCACCGGGGAGCTGTTTTTT | CAISESLGRGSTGELFF
TRBD2 | TRBJ2-4 | many | TRBV6-5 | TGTGCCAGCAGTTCCTTAGCGGGGTTGTCCAAAAACATTCAGTACTTC | CASSSLAGLSKNIQYF
NA | TRBJ2-3 | few | TRBV7-9 | TGTGCCAGCAGCTTAGGTCATAGGTCGACAGATACGCAGTATTTT | CASSLGHRSTDTQYF
NA | TRBJ2-3 | many | TRBV24-1 | TGTGCCACCAGTGATGCTAGCACAGATACGCAGTATTTT | CATSDASTDTQYF
TRBD1 | TRBJ2-6 | NA | TRBV29-1 | TGCAGCGTGGGACCGGGGACAGACCCTGGGACCAACGTCCTGACTTTC | CSVGPGTDPGTNVLTF
TRBD2 | TRBJ2-7 | NA | TRBV11-2 | TGTGCCAGCAGCTCCTCGGCTAGCGGGGGGTACGAGCAGTACTTC | CASSSSASGGYEQYF
TRBD1 | TRBJ1-4 | NA | TRBV12-3/TRBV12-4 | TGTGCCAGCAGTTTCCAGATAGAACAGGGGGATGAAAAACTGTTTTTT | CASSFQIEQGDEKLFF
NA | TRBJ2-2 | NA | TRBV11-2 | TGTGCCAGCAGCCTCGACGGGCGGGCCGGGGAGCTGTTTTTT | CASSLDGRAGELFF
TRBD2 | TRBJ2-1 | many | TRBV11-2 | TGTGCCAGCAGCGCCTATACTAGCGGGCGGGCCAATGAGCAGTTCTTC | CASSAYTSGRANEQFF
NA | TRBJ1-5 | few | TRBV29-1 | TGCAGCATTGCCGGGGTAGGCCAGCCCCAGCATTTT | CSIAGVGQPQHF
NA | TRBJ1-4 | NA | TRBV7-9 | TGTGCCAGCAGCTCTTGGACGGTCCCTAATGAAAAACTGTTTTTT | CASSSWTVPNEKLFF
NA | TRBJ2-7 | few | TRBV27 | TGTGCCAGCAGTTTTTATGGCGAGCAGTACTTC | CASSFYGEQYF
TRBD2 | TRBJ2-1 | NA | TRBV6-6 | TGTGCCAGCAGTTACTCGTCTAGCGGGGGGGCCTGGAATGAGCAGTTCTTC | CASSYSSSGGAWNEQFF
NA | TRBJ2-2 | NA | TRBV7-3 | TGTGCCAGCAGCCCCGCAGGGCCGGGCACCGGGGAGCTGTTTTTT | CASSPAGPGTGELFF
NA | TRBJ1-2 | NA | TRBV12-3/TRBV12-4 | TGTGCCAGCAGTTTATCGGGGACCGTCTCCGGTGGCTACACCTTC | CASSLSGTVSGGYTF
NA | TRBJ1-4 | many | TRBV6-6 | TGTGCCAGCAGTTACAGGGCCAACGAAAAACTGTTTTTT | CASSYRANEKLFF
NA | TRBJ2-7 | NA | TRBV2 | TGTGCCAGCAGTGAAGCGCGTCCAGAGAGCTCCTACGAGCAGTACTTC | CASSEARPESSYEQYF
NA | TRBJ1-1 | many | TRBV5-1 | TGCGCCAGCAGCTTGGCCCTTTCCTCACAGGCCACTGAAGCTTTCTTT | CASSLALSSQATEAFF
NA | TRBJ1-5 | many | TRBV25-1 | TGTGCCAGCAGCAATTGGGGGAGCAATCAGCCCCAGCATTTT | CASSNWGSNQPQHF
NA | TRBJ1-4 | few | TRBV5-4 | TGTGCCAGCAGCTTGGCCGATGAAAAACTGTTTTTT | CASSLADEKLFF
TRBD1 | TRBJ2-5 | many | TRBV6-5 | TGTGCCAGCAGTAGACAGGGGTTGGAGACCCAGTACTTC | CASSRQGLETQYF
NA | TRBJ2-7 | NA | TRBV14 | TGTGCCAGCAGCCAATGGCGTGTCAGCTCCTACGAGCAGTACTTC | CASSQWRVSSYEQYF
TRBD2 | TRBJ2-1 | many | TRBV24-1 | TGTGCCACCAGTGATACGGCACTAGCGGGGGGGAGCTCCTACAATGAGCAGTTCTTC | CATSDTALAGGSSYNEQFF
TRBD2 | TRBJ2-3 | many | TRBV6-2/TRBV6-3 | TGTTCCAGCAGTTGGGTAGCGGGACCCAGGGCTACGCAGTATTTT | CSSSWVAGPRATQYF
TRBD2 | TRBJ2-7 | NA | TRBV4-1 | TGCGCCAGCAGCACGGGGGGGCCGCGGGAGCAGTACTTC | CASSTGGPREQYF
NA | TRBJ1-6 | NA | TRBV2 | TGTGCCAGCAGTGAAGTCGAAGGGAGCTCCTATAATTCACCCCTCCACTTT | CASSEVEGSSYNSPLHF
NA | TRBJ1-6 | NA | TRBV5-1 | TGCGCCAGCAGGGGTTCCAATAATTCACCCCTCCACTTT | CASRGSNNSPLHF
TRBD2 | TRBJ2-1 | many | TRBV3-1 | TGTGCCAGCAGCCAACGGGGACTAGCGACCGACAATGAGCAGTTCTTC | CASSQRGLATDNEQFF
NA | TRBJ1-3 | many | TRBV7-2 | TGTGCCAGCAGCTTAGCGCGAGGGGGCACCATATATTTT | CASSLARGGTIYF
TRBD1 | TRBJ1-6 | few | TRBV5-4 | TGTGCCAGCAGCTTGGGCGGACAGGGTGGCTGGAATTCACCCCTCCACTTT | CASSLGGQGGWNSPLHF
TRBD2 | TRBJ2-2 | many | TRBV11-2 | TGTGCCAGCAGCTGGACTAGCGGGGGCTTTGCCGGGGAGCTGTTTTTT | CASSWTSGGFAGELFF
TRBD1 | TRBJ1-1 | NA | TRBV3-1 | TGTGCCAGCAGCCAAGAGACAGGGGTTAGGAACACTGAAGCTTTCTTT | CASSQETGVRNTEAFF
NA | TRBJ2-3 | many | TRBV7-2 | TGTGCCAGCAGCTTAGGTACAGGGTACGGCACAGATACGCAGTATTTT | CASSLGTGYGTDTQYF
NA | TRBJ2-7 | few | TRBV27 | TGTGCCAGCAGTCTCAACAGGGATACTTTGTACGAGCAGTACTTC | CASSLNRDTLYEQYF
TRBD2 | TRBJ2-1 | NA | TRBV5-6 | TGTGCCAGCAGCTTGCTTAGCGGGGGGCCCTTTTCCAATGAGCAGTTCTTC | CASSLLSGGPFSNEQFF
NA | TRBJ2-3 | NA | TRBV29-1 | TGCAGCGTTGATCGGGCCGGGGATACGCAGTATTTT | CSVDRAGDTQYF
TRBD1 | TRBJ1-1 | many | TRBV2 | TGTGCCAGCAGTGCCGTGGGACAGACGGAGAACACTGAAGCTTTCTTT | CASSAVGQTENTEAFF
NA | TRBJ2-2 | few | TRBV10-2 | TGCGCCAGCAGTGAGATTAACACCGGGGAGCTGTTTTTT | CASSEINTGELFF
NA | TRBJ1-1 | many | TRBV24-1 | TGTGCCACCAGTCGACTTAACACTGAAGCTTTCTTT | CATSRLNTEAFF
TRBD1 | TRBJ1-1 | many | TRBV11-2 | TGTGCCAGCAGCTTTACCGGGACAGGGGCCGGGGACACTGAAGCTTTCTTT | CASSFTGTGAGDTEAFF
NA | TRBJ2-7 | NA | TRBV29-1 | TGCAGCGTTCTGAGGGATAACTACGAGCAGTACTTC | CSVLRDNYEQYF
TRBD1 | TRBJ2-7 | few | TRBV9 | TGTGCCAGCAGCGTAGGTGGGACAGGGGTGTACGAGCAGTACTTC | CASSVGGTGVYEQYF
TRBD1 | TRBJ2-7 | few | TRBV7-2 | TGTGCCAGCAGCTACAGGGGCGAGCAGTACTTC | CASSYRGEQYF